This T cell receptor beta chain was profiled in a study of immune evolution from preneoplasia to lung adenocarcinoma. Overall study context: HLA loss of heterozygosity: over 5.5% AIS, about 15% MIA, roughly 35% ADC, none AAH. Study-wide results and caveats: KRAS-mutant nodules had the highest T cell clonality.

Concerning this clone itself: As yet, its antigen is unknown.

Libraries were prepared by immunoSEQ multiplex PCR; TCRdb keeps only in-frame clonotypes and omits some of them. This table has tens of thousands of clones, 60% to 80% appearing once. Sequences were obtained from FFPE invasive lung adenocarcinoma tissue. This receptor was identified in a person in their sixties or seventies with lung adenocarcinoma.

Here the CDR3 reads CASRLGGLDTGELFF. Written as DNA, the CDR3 is TGTGCCAGCAGGCTTGGGGGGCTGGACACCGGGGAGCTGTTTTTT. The V call is TRBV27, the J call TRBJ2-2; tentatively, D is TRBD1 or TRBD2 (6 bases each). This CDR3 has 15 residues. Germline V lookup: CDR1 MNHEY, CDR2 SMNVEV (reference sequence). Trimming cost V 6 bases and J 3 bases, with 14 bases left between them.